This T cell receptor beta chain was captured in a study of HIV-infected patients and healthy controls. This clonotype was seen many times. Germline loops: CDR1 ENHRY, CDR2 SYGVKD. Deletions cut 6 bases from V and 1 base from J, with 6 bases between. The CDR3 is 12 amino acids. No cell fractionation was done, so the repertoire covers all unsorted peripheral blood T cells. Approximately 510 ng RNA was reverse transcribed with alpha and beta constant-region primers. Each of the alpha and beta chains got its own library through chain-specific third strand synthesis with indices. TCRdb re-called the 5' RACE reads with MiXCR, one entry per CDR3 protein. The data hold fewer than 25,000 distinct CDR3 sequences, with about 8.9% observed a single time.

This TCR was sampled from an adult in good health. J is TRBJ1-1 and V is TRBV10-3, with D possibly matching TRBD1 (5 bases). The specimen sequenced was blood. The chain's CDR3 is CAIRQGNTEAFF. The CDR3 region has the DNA TGTGCCATCAGGCAGGGGAACACTGAAGCTTTCTTT.